Each of the 9 T cell receptor beta chains below was sequenced from the same sample in a study of early T cells in non-severe SARS-CoV-2 infection. TCRdb re-analysed the 5' RACE reads in MiXCR, keeping a single row per CDR3 protein. The table shows roughly 50,000 distinct CDR3 sequences, with approximately 8% occurring only once. The source material was whole blood. All receptors derive from an adult who was a healthcare worker with PCR-confirmed SARS-CoV-2 infection or an uninfected control (not recorded which).

This clonotype was counted many times. J is TRBJ2-5 and V is TRBV5-6, with unresolved D. The germline V gene has CDR1 SGHDT and CDR2 YYEEEE. CDR3 size: 15 residues. The ends were cut back, 0 bases at V and 1 base at J, with 10 bases in the middle. The CDR3 nucleotides are TGTGCCAGCAGCTTGGACTACTCCCTCCAAGAGACCCAGTACTTC. As protein: CASSLDYSLQETQYF.

At least ten counts were recorded for this clonotype. The chain employs TRBV5-5 and TRBJ2-5, with 7 bases identical to TRBD1. CDR3 size: 15 residues. Germline CDR1 reads SGHKS; CDR2 reads YYEKEE (reference sequence). The J segment lost 0 bases and the V segment lost 3 bases, leaving 5 bases of the junction unmatched. The DNA for the CDR3 is TGTGCCAGCAGCTACGGACAGGTGTACCAAGAGACCCAGTACTTC. This codes for CASSYGQVYQETQYF.

In its sample, this clonotype was seen a few times. The gene calls are TRBV6-2 or TRBV6-3 and TRBJ1-2; 7 positions match TRBD1. Germline-derived CDR1 and CDR2 are MNHEY and SVGEGT. V was clipped by 5 bases and J by 5 bases; unmatched bases: 5. This CDR3 is 13 amino acids long. The DNA for the CDR3 is TGTGCCAGCAGTCGGACAGGCTTGTATGGCTACACCTTC. As protein: CASSRTGLYGYTF.

The chain links TRBV5-1 to TRBJ1-1; 8 bases are shared with TRBD1. Germline V lookup: CDR1 SGHRS, CDR2 YFSETQ. Trimming at V came to 0 bases and at J to 6 bases, leaving 4 bases not matched to a gene. The CDR3 contains 14 residues. CDR3 protein: CASSLAQGVPEAFF. As DNA, the CDR3 is TGCGCCAGCAGCTTGGCACAGGGGGTCCCTGAAGCTTTCTTT. The full variable domain, completed using reference TRBV5-1 and TRBJ1-1, is KAGVTQTPRYLIKTRGQQVTLSCSPISGHRSVSWYQQTPGQGLQFLFEYFSETQRNKGNFPGRFSGRQFSNSRSEMNVSTLELGDSALYLCASSLAQGVPEAFFGQGTRLTVV.

The rearrangement links TRBV10-3 to TRBJ2-7; TRBD1 matches at 8 bases. CDR1 is ENHRY, CDR2 SYGVKD, per germline. This CDR3 region has 13 residues. The V and J ends lost 6 bases and 2 bases, in that order; junction bases with no gene match: 3. The CDR3 is CAIRGQGTYEQYF. The CDR3 bases are TGTGCCATCAGAGGACAGGGAACCTACGAGCAGTACTTC.

The J gene is TRBJ2-7, the V gene TRBV5-4; the match to TRBD1 covers 7 bases. V dropped 4 bases and J dropped 7; count of bases not matched to a gene: 11. The CDR3 is made up of 14 amino acids. CDR1 and CDR2 (germline): SGHNT, YYREEE (reference sequence). The CDR3 loop reads CASSGATGVREQYF. As DNA, the CDR3 is TGTGCCAGCAGCGGGGCCACAGGGGTACGGGAGCAGTACTTC.

This clonotype was counted ten times or more. The CDR3 DNA is TGTGCCAGCAGGGTGGCAGGGTTGGCAGATACGCAGTATTTT. This sequence encodes CASRVAGLADTQYF. This rearrangement joins TRBV28 to TRBJ2-3; TRBD1 is a possible D gene (5 bases). In germline, CDR1 is MDHEN, CDR2 SYDVKM. V was pared by 6 bases and J by 4 bases, with 14 bases between. This CDR3 has 14 residues.

This clonotype was picked up many times. This rearrangement joins TRBV6-5 to TRBJ2-3; TRBD2 matches 7 bases. Trimming cost V 7 bases and J 7 bases; bases outside gene matches: 2. The CDR3 is 11 residues long. Germline V gives CDR1 MNHEY, CDR2 SVGAGI. CDR3 sequence: CASMRGNTQYF. The CDR3 DNA reads as TGTGCCAGCATGCGGGGGAATACGCAGTATTTT.

The chain has TRBV11-2 and TRBJ2-5, with 9 nucleotides matching TRBD2. From germline, CDR1 is SGHAT and CDR2 FQNNGV. The CDR3 is 16 residues long. The ends lost 5 bases at V and 4 bases at J; junction bases unmatched: 11. This CDR3 is CASSPSTEAGGETQYF. CDR3 nucleotide sequence: TGTGCCAGCAGCCCCTCCACCGAAGCGGGGGGAGAGACCCAGTACTTC.